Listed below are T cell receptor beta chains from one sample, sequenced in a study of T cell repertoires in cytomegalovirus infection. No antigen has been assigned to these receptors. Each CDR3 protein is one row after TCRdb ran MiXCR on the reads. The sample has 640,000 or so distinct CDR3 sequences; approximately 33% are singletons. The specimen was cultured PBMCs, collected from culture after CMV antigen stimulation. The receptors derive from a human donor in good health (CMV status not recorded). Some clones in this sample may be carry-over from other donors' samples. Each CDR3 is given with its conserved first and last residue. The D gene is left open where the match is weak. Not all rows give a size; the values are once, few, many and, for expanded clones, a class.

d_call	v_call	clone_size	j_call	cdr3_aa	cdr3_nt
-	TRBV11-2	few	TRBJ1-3	CASSLSDHSGNTIYF	TGTGCCAGCAGCTTATCCGACCACTCTGGAAACACCATATATTTT
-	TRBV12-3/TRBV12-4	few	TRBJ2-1	CASSPEGINEQFF	TGTGCCAGCAGCCCAGAGGGGATCAATGAGCAGTTCTTC
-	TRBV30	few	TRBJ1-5	CASSGHYSNQPQHF	TGTGCCTCTTCCGGGCACTATAGCAATCAGCCCCAGCATTTT
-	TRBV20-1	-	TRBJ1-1	CSALREEWAEAFF	TGCAGTGCTCTAAGGGAGGAATGGGCTGAAGCTTTCTTT
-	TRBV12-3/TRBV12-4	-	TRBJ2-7	CASSSRHGLPQYF	TGTGCCAGCAGTTCCCGACACGGTCTCCCGCAGTACTTC
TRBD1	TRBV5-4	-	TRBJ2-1	CASSPPDRVAYNEQFF	TGTGCCAGCAGCCCCCCCGACAGGGTGGCCTACAATGAGCAGTTCTTC
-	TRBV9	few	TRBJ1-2	CASSVLPGPSNYGYTF	TGTGCCAGCAGCGTGCTACCTGGACCTTCTAACTATGGCTACACCTTC
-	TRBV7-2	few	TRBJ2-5	CASSFSLETQYF	TGTGCCAGCAGCTTCTCCCTGGAGACCCAGTACTTC
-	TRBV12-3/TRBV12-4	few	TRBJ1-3	CASSLMHRLGNTIYF	TGTGCCAGCAGTTTAATGCATAGGCTCGGAAACACCATATATTTT
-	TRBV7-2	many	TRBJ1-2	CASSPGVGRGYTF	TGTGCCAGCAGCCCGGGGGTAGGACGGGGCTACACCTTC
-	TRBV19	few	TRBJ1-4	CASAIRGLNEKLFF	TGTGCCAGTGCTATCCGGGGCTTAAATGAAAAACTGTTTTTT
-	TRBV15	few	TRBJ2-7	CATSRAGQGLGEQYF	TGTGCCACCAGCAGAGCCGGACAGGGACTAGGAGAGCAGTACTTC
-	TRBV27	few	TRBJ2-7	CAVASVLGQTYEQYF	-
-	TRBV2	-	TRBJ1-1	CASSPNWNTEAFF	TGTGCCAGCAGCCCTAATTGGAACACTGAAGCTTTCTTT
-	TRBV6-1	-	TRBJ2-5	CASSGFGETQYF	TGTGCCAGCAGTGGGTTCGGAGAGACCCAGTACTTC
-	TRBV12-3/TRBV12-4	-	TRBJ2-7	CASSYQGRARNEQYF	TGTGCCAGCAGCTACCAGGGGAGGGCCAGAAACGAGCAGTACTTC
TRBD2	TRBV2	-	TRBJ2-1	CATAGGEENEQFF	TGCGCCACCGCGGGGGGCGAGGAAAATGAGCAGTTCTTC
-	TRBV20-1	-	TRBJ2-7	CSATDIAVSSYEQYF	TGCAGTGCTACCGATATAGCGGTGAGCTCCTACGAGCAGTACTTC
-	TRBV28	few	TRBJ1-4	CASSLTAAEKLFF	TGTGCCAGCAGTTTAACGGCGGCGGAAAAACTGTTTTTT
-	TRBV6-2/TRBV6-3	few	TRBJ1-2	CASSWGRSYGYTF	TGTGCCAGCAGTTGGGGACGAAGCTATGGCTACACCTTC
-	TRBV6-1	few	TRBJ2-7	CASLMRGDIANYYEQYF	TGTGCCAGCCTAATGCGAGGGGACATAGCGAACTACTACGAGCAGTACTTC
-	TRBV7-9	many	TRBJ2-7	CALPRGGMQYF	TGTGCCCTCCCACGGGGCGGCATGCAGTACTTC
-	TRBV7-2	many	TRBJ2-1	CASSLSDTRVTEQFF	TGTGCCAGCAGCTTATCGGATACGAGAGTCACTGAGCAGTTCTTC
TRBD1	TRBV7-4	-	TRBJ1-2	CASTQGGRGGYTF	TGTGCCAGCACTCAGGGGGGGCGAGGTGGCTACACCTTC
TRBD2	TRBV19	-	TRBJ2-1	CASSITSGGSSYNEQFF	TGTGCCAGTAGTATTACTAGCGGGGGAAGCTCCTACAATGAGCAGTTCTTC
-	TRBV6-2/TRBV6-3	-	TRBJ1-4	CASRLGRAEEKLFF	TGTGCCAGCAGACTTGGACGGGCGGAAGAAAAACTGTTTTTT
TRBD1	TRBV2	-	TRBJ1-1	CASREVTGGFGTEAFF	TGTGCCAGCAGGGAAGTGACAGGGGGGTTTGGAACTGAAGCTTTCTTT
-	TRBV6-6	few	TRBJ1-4	CASSYRAGVEKLFF	TGTGCCAGCAGTTACCGGGCAGGTGTTGAAAAACTGTTTTTT
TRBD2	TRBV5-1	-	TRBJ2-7	CASSLAASGSIYEQYF	TGCGCCAGCAGCTTGGCTGCTAGCGGGAGTATCTACGAGCAGTACTTC
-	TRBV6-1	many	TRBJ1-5	CASSETVTFYSNQPQHF	TGTGCCAGCAGTGAGACAGTTACATTCTATAGCAATCAGCCCCAGCATTTT
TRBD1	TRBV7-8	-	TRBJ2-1	CASSFDRGDEQFF	TGTGCCAGCAGCTTTGACAGGGGTGATGAGCAGTTCTTC
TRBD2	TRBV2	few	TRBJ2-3	CASSDVFTSGGKTDTQYF	TGTGCCAGCAGTGACGTATTCACTAGCGGGGGGAAAACAGATACGCAGTATTTT
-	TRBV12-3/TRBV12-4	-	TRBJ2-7	CASSLGGPSSYEQYF	TGTGCCAGCAGCCTCGGGGGGCCCAGCTCCTACGAGCAGTACTTC
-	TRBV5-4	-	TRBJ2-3	CASNPAEGEDTQYF	TGTGCCAGCAATCCGGCGGAGGGGGAAGATACGCAGTATTTT
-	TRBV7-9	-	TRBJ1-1	CASSLASREAFF	TGTGCCAGCAGCTTAGCAAGCAGGGAAGCTTTCTTT
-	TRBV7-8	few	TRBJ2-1	CASSPLEPGFSEQFF	TGTGCCAGCAGCCCATTGGAACCGGGCTTTAGTGAGCAGTTCTTC
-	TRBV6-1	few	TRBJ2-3	CASRLSLVGAISGRGDTQYF	TGTGCCAGCCGTCTCTCATTGGTGGGGGCTATAAGCGGGCGAGGGGATACGCAGTATTTT
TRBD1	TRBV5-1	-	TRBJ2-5	CASSSRDRAETQYF	TGCGCCAGCAGCTCCCGGGACAGGGCGGAGACCCAGTACTTC
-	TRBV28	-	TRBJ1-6	CASSSFTGDNNSPLHF	TGTGCCAGCAGTTCCTTTACGGGAGATAATAATTCACCCCTCCACTTT
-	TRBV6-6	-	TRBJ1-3	CASSSRGRSGNTIYF	TGTGCCAGCAGTTCCCGGGGCCGCTCTGGAAACACCATATATTTT
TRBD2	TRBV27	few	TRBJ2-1	CASSLGLAGGTNNEQFF	TGTGCCAGCAGTTTAGGACTAGCGGGGGGGACTAACAATGAGCAGTTCTTC
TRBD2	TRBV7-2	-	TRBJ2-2	CASSLILSGNSPGGGLFF	TGTGCCAGCAGCTTAATCCTTAGCGGGAACTCCCCCGGGGGGGGGCTGTTTTTT
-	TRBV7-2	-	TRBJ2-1	CASSLRHLLAVGEQFF	TGTGCCAGCAGCTTACGTCATTTACTAGCAGTGGGTGAGCAGTTCTTC
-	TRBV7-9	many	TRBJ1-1	CASSLIGEGRNTEAFF	TGTGCCAGCAGCTTAATAGGGGAAGGGAGGAACACTGAAGCTTTCTTT
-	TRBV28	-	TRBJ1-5	CASSMGFGNQPQHF	TGTGCCAGCAGTATGGGGTTTGGCAATCAGCCCCAGCATTTT
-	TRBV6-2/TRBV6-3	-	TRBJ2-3	CASSRLGPRASTDTQYF	TGTGCCAGCAGTCGACTCGGGCCAAGAGCTAGCACAGATACGCAGTATTTT
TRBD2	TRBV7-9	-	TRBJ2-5	CASSPHSGGGETQYF	TGTGCCAGCAGCCCACATAGCGGGGGAGGGGAGACCCAGTACTTC
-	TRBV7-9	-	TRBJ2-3	CASSLGGLPGTDTQYF	TGTGCCAGCAGCCTGGGCGGTCTCCCTGGCACAGATACGCAGTATTTT
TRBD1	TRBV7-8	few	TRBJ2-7	CASSLGTGETYEQYF	TGTGCCAGCAGCCTCGGGACAGGCGAGACCTACGAGCAGTACTTC
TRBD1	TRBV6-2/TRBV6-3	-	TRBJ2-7	CASSYPGQSLYEQYF	TGTGCCAGCAGTTATCCGGGACAGAGTCTCTACGAGCAGTACTTC
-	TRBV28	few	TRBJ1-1	CASSFMGGENTEAFF	TGTGCCAGCAGTTTTATGGGCGGGGAGAACACTGAAGCTTTCTTT
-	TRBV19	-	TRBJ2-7	CASSTGTRRAAREQYF	TGTGCCAGTAGTACCGGGACTCGGCGCGCCGCGCGGGAGCAGTACTTC
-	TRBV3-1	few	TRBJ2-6	CASSPGEVFGANVLTF	TGTGCCAGCAGCCCGGGGGAGGTATTTGGGGCCAACGTCCTGACTTTC
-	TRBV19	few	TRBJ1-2	CASSRTGTSNYGYTF	TGTGCCAGTAGTAGAACCGGGACATCAAACTATGGCTACACCTTC
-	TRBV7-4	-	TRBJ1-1	CASNPEGGGTAEAFF	TGTGCCAGCAACCCCGAGGGTGGGGGGACGGCTGAAGCTTTCTTT
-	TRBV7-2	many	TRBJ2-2	CASRVGAPITGELFF	TGTGCCAGCAGGGTCGGGGCACCAATCACCGGGGAGCTGTTTTTT
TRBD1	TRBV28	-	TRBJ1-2	CASSRDRRFYGYTF	TGTGCCAGCAGCAGGGACAGGAGATTCTATGGCTACACCTTC
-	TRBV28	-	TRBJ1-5	CASIHLDRPNQPQHF	TGTGCCAGCATTCACCTCGACAGGCCCAATCAGCCCCAGCATTTT
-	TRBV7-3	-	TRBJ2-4	CASSLAGAGIGYF	TGTGCCAGCAGCTTAGCTGGGGCCGGCATAGGGTACTTC
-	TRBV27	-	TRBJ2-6	CASTQAGYPGANVLTF	TGTGCCAGCACCCAAGCGGGCTACCCCGGGGCCAACGTCCTGACTTTC